These 7 T cell receptor beta chains came from one sample sequenced in a study of T cell responses to AZD1222 COVID-19 vaccine. Sequencing was performed with immunoSEQ multiplex PCR; in TCRdb, only in-frame clones are kept and a portion is missing. The sample contains roughly 120,000 clones, 80% to 95% of which appear only once. Sequenced material: peripheral blood, taken 28 days after the second dose of the MenACWY control vaccine. These receptor sequences come from an adult who received the MenACWY meningococcal vaccine as a control.

Notes on this clone: The junction departs from germline at one end; a sequencing error may be responsible. The rearrangement joins TRBV10-3 to TRBJ2-3; D is unclear. The germline gives CDR1 ENHRY, CDR2 SYGVKD. The CDR3 length is 13 residues. Here the CDR3 DNA reads TGTGCCATCAGTAAGTCCAGACCAGATACGCAGTATTTT. It codes for CAISKSRPDTQYF.

This clone was observed a few times. The chain couples TRBV19 to TRBJ1-4; unclear D gene. This CDR3 has 14 residues. The germline CDR1 and CDR2 sequences are LNHDA and SQIVND (reference sequence). The V gene lost 3 bases and the J gene lost 8 bases, with 13 bases spanning the gap. The CDR3 DNA reads TGTGCCAGTAGTATCTCCCGGACGAGGGAAAAACTGTTTTTT. This translates into CASSISRTREKLFF.

This chain uses TRBV6-4 with TRBJ1-1, with a tentative D call TRBD1 (5 bases). V was shortened by 2 bases and J by 5 bases, with 12 bases between the two germline ends. CDR3 size: 14 residues. Germline CDR1 is MRHNA and CDR2 is SNTAGT. CDR3 region: CASSDEAGKTEAFF. The CDR3 DNA reads as TGTGCCAGCAGTGACGAGGCAGGGAAAACTGAAGCTTTCTTT.

V and J are TRBV11-2 and TRBJ2-7; no clear D gene. V was shortened by 0 bases and J by 1 base, with 7 bases between the two germline ends. The CDR3 is 14 amino acids. CDR1 and CDR2 (germline): SGHAT, FQNNGV. CDR3 sequence reads: CASSLEDSSYEQYF. The CDR3 DNA sequence: TGTGCCAGCAGCTTAGAAGACTCTTCCTACGAGCAGTACTTC.

The chain has TRBV12-5 and TRBJ2-2; D is possibly TRBD1 (6 bases). Trimming shortened V by 1 base and J by 3 bases, and 9 bases separated the two germline ends. There are 15 residues in the CDR3. Per the germline V gene, CDR1 is LGHNT and CDR2 is FRNRAP. The CDR3 nucleotides read TGTGCTAGTGGTTTGGAGACAGGCTACACCGGGGAGCTGTTTTTT. Its translation is CASGLETGYTGELFF.

V gene TRBV28 combines with J gene TRBJ2-7; 7 nucleotides align to TRBD1. Germline CDR1 and CDR2: MDHEN and SYDVKM. Trimming took 4 bases from V and 2 from J; bases not matched to a gene: 14. This CDR3 has 17 amino acids. As DNA, the CDR3 is TGTGCCAGCAGTTCGTCCCTGGGACAGCCGATTGCCTACGAGCAGTACGTC. Translated: CASSSSLGQPIAYEQYV.

The chain carries TRBV11-3 and TRBJ2-3; no definite D call. The CDR3 spans 17 residues. Germline-derived CDR1 and CDR2 are SGHNT and YENEEA. V gave up 1 base and J gave up 0 bases, with 14 bases separating them. The CDR3 DNA reads as TGTGCCAGCAGCTTAGGGTCAGGAACCCCTAGCACAGATACGCAGTATTTT. This codes for CASSLGSGTPSTDTQYF.